This is a list of T cell receptor beta chains from one sample in a study of shared clonotypes between healthy human individuals. Assay used: immunoSEQ multiplex PCR; TCRdb lists only in-frame clones, some missing. The table lists some 2 million clones, approximately 94% of them singletons. The sequencing sample was made of naive CD8+ T cells sorted from blood. The receptors derive from a man aged 18 to 29 in good health. Each CDR3 is given with its conserved first and last residue. The D gene is left open where the match is weak. Clone size, where shown, is once, few, many, or a class for clones that have expanded.

TRBJ2-7 - 12 TRBV29-1 - TGCAGCGTTGAAAGAGGGGTCGGCGAGCAGTACTTC CSVERGVGEQYF
TRBJ2-7 - 13 TRBV5-5 - TGTGCCAGCAGCTTGGCCAAAGGGCTGGAGCAGTACTTC CASSLAKGLEQYF
TRBJ1-5 - 14 TRBV30 - TGTGCCTGGATTCGTGACAGCCGCAATCAGCCCCAGCATTTT CAWIRDSRNQPQHF
TRBJ2-1 - 11 TRBV6-6 - TGTGCCAGCAGCCCTGGCAATGAGCAGTTCTTC CASSPGNEQFF
TRBJ2-2 - 13 TRBV19 - TGTGCCAGTAGTATCTTGGATACCGGGGAGCTGTTTTTT CASSILDTGELFF
TRBJ2-5 - 14 TRBV28 - TGTGCCAGCAGTTTCTCCGCGGGGCAAGAGACCCAGTACTTC CASSFSAGQETQYF
TRBJ1-5 - 14 TRBV9 - TGTGCCAGCAGCGTCGGGGGAGGCAATCAGCCCCAGCATTTT CASSVGGGNQPQHF
TRBJ2-3 - 14 TRBV30 - TGTGCCCAAGGAGGAAGCACTAGCACAGATACGCAGTATTTT CAQGGSTSTDTQYF
TRBJ2-2 TRBD2 17 TRBV9 - TGTGCCAGCAGCGTAGAGGGTCTAGCGGGAGAATCCGGGGAGCTGTTTTTT CASSVEGLAGESGELFF
TRBJ1-4 TRBD1 16 TRBV19 - TGTGCCAGTAGTATCGGGACAGGGGGAACTAATGAAAAACTGTTTTTT CASSIGTGGTNEKLFF
TRBJ2-5 TRBD1 13 TRBV27 - TGTGCCAGCAGCGGACAGGACCAAGAGACCCAGTACTTC CASSGQDQETQYF
TRBJ1-5 - 12 TRBV4-1 once TGCGCCAGCAGCCAAGTTTTGGGGCCCCAGCATTTT CASSQVLGPQHF
TRBJ2-7 - 14 TRBV7-8 once TGTGCCAGCAGCCCGGGGCCTAGCTCCTACGAGCAGTACTTC CASSPGPSSYEQYF
TRBJ1-6 - 15 TRBV15 - TGTGCCACCAGCAGAGATCTAACCGTGGGGCGGCCCCTCCACTTT CATSRDLTVGRPLHF
TRBJ2-1 - 15 TRBV5-6 - TGTGCCAGCAGCTTCGGGATTAGCTCCTACAATGAGCAGTTCTTC CASSFGISSYNEQFF
TRBJ2-5 - 14 TRBV29-1 - TGCAGCGTTGATGACGGAGGTACGCAAGAGACCCAGTACTTC CSVDDGGTQETQYF
TRBJ2-2 - 19 TRBV27 - TGTGCCAGCAGTTATAACGTCGAGGTATCAGGGCGCCGGACCGGGGAGCTGTTTTTT CASSYNVEVSGRRTGELFF
TRBJ1-1 - 15 TRBV5-6 - TGTGCCAGCAGCTTGGGGGACGGAGTGAACACTGAAGCTTTCTTT CASSLGDGVNTEAFF
TRBJ1-1 - 14 TRBV19 - TGTGCCAGTAGTATCGGACAGCCGAACACTGAAGCTTTCTTT CASSIGQPNTEAFF
TRBJ1-5 - 13 TRBV30 - TGTGCCTGGGACCGTGGCAGGAAGCAGCCCCAGCATTTT CAWDRGRKQPQHF
TRBJ1-5 - 17 TRBV27 - TGTGCCAGCAGCCCCCTTGGACCGTATCCTGGCAATCAGCCCCAGCATTTT CASSPLGPYPGNQPQHF
TRBJ1-1 TRBD1 15 TRBV29-1 - TGCAGCGTTGTAGCCTTTGGACAGGGGAACACTGAAGCTTTCTTT CSVVAFGQGNTEAFF
TRBJ1-2 - 13 TRBV6-5 - TGTGCCAGCAGTCCCATCGGATTGGATGGCTACACCTTC CASSPIGLDGYTF
TRBJ2-1 TRBD2 16 TRBV5-1 - TGCGCCAGCAGCGATCTCCCGGGACTAGCGGTCAATGAGCAGTTCTTC CASSDLPGLAVNEQFF
TRBJ2-3 TRBD2 16 TRBV7-9 - TGTGCCAGCAGGAAGGGGGTAGCGGGAGTTTTTGATACGCAGTATTTT CASRKGVAGVFDTQYF
TRBJ2-1 - 16 TRBV11-1 - TGTGCCAGCAGACTAGCCTCAAGCTCTCAAAACAATGAGCAGTTCTTC CASRLASSSQNNEQFF
TRBJ2-1 TRBD1 15 TRBV11-2 - TGTGCCAGCAACACCGGGACAGGGTTTACCAATGAGCAGTTCTTC CASNTGTGFTNEQFF
TRBJ2-2 - 18 TRBV27 - TGTGCCAGCAGTCCCCAGATTCCTAGGCCCTCGAACACCGGGGAGCTGTTTTTT CASSPQIPRPSNTGELFF
TRBJ2-1 TRBD2 16 TRBV7-9 - TGTGCCGCGGGGACTAGCGGGAGCAGCTCCTACAATGAGCAGTTCTTC CAAGTSGSSSYNEQFF
TRBJ2-2 TRBD2 16 TRBV7-8 - TGTGCCAGCAGCTTAGTAGCTAGCGGGATCACCGGGGAGCTGTTTTTT CASSLVASGITGELFF
TRBJ1-1 - 12 TRBV18 - TGTGCCAGCTCACCAATGAACACTGAAGCTTTCTTT CASSPMNTEAFF
TRBJ1-5 - 15 TRBV4-2 - TGTGCCAGCAGCCAAGAACAGGGTGGCAATCAGCCCCAGCATTTT CASSQEQGGNQPQHF
TRBJ2-2 - 15 TRBV6-5 - TGTGCCAGCAGCCTCCCTAATAGAGTGACCGGGGAGCTGTTTTTT CASSLPNRVTGELFF
TRBJ2-7 - 14 TRBV7-9 - TGTGCCAGCAGCACGGACCTATCATCCTACGAGCAGTACTTC CASSTDLSSYEQYF
TRBJ1-6 - 15 TRBV5-6 - TGTGCCAGCAGCTTGTGGTTTGTTAATATTTCACCCCTCCACTTT CASSLWFVNISPLHF
TRBJ2-5 TRBD2 18 TRBV4-3 - TGCGCCAGCAGCCAAGAGGGAGTGGGAGGGCCTCGGGAGGAGACCCAGTACTTC CASSQEGVGGPREETQYF
TRBJ2-2 - 15 TRBV4-3 - TGCGCCAGCAGCCAGGGGGTCGGGGGCACCGGGGAGCTGTTTTTT CASSQGVGGTGELFF
TRBJ1-5 - 14 TRBV27 once TGTGCCAGCAGTCTGCTAGGGAGCAATCAGCCCCAGCATTTT CASSLLGSNQPQHF
TRBJ1-2 TRBD1 18 TRBV10-3 - TGTGCCATCAGTGATTACGTCGAGACAGGGGGCGCGGACTATGGCTACACCTTC CAISDYVETGGADYGYTF
TRBJ2-1 - 14 TRBV6-5 - TGTGCCAGCAGTTACGTGGAAGGGGCAGGTGAGCAGTTCTTC CASSYVEGAGEQFF
TRBJ2-7 TRBD2 15 TRBV9 - TGTGCCAGCAGCGTAGGGGCTAGCGGAGCCTACGAGCAGTACTTC CASSVGASGAYEQYF
TRBJ2-5 - 15 TRBV6-5 - TGTGCCAGCAGCAGGACTATTGGTCATAAAGAGACCCAGTACTTC CASSRTIGHKETQYF
TRBJ2-7 TRBD2 16 TRBV29-1 - TGCAGCGTTGAAGGCGAGGGAGGGGCCACCTCTTACGAGCAGTACTTC CSVEGEGGATSYEQYF
TRBJ1-6 TRBD1 14 TRBV28 - TGTGCCAGCAGCGATGAGGGGGCCGATTCACCCCTCCACTTT CASSDEGADSPLHF
TRBJ2-7 - 15 TRBV5-4 - TGTGCCAGCAGCCACTCACCGGGGGCTCTTGACGAGCAGTACTTC CASSHSPGALDEQYF
TRBJ2-7 - 14 TRBV27 - TGTGCCAGCAGGAATCAGGGGCCCTCCTACGAGCAGTACTTC CASRNQGPSYEQYF
TRBJ1-4 TRBD1 14 TRBV6-6 once TGTGCCAGCAGTTACGACAGGGACCCATGGGAACTGTTTTTT CASSYDRDPWELFF
TRBJ2-7 - 13 TRBV29-1 - TGCAGCGTTGGGGATGGGACATCCCTCGAGCAGTACTTC CSVGDGTSLEQYF
TRBJ2-2 - 12 TRBV10-1 - TGCGCCAGCAGTGAGCTCACCGGGGAGCTGTTTTTT CASSELTGELFF
TRBJ2-1 - 13 TRBV6-1 - TGTGCCAGCAGCAGGGAACTCGGTACTGAGCAGTTCTTC CASSRELGTEQFF